A single sample gave rise to the 13 T cell receptor beta chains below, sequenced in a study of identical twins. One entry per CDR3 protein results from TCRdb running MiXCR on the 5' RACE reads. The table has roughly 1.6 million distinct CDR3 sequences, about 31% seen once. Sequenced: cord blood. These receptors came from a newborn girl in good health.

This clonotype occurred a few times. The chain employs TRBV7-9 and TRBJ2-1, with D perhaps TRBD1 or TRBD2 (5 bases each). The ends were cut back, 1 base at V and 3 bases at J, with 10 bases in the middle. The CDR3 consists of 15 residues. The germline V gene encodes CDR1 SEHNR and CDR2 FQNEAQ (reference sequence). CDR3 in DNA: TGTGCCAGCAGCTTAGTGGGACGGATCTACAATGAGCAGTTCTTC. Translated, it gives CASSLVGRIYNEQFF.

The chain couples TRBV12-5 to TRBJ1-2; TRBD1 might be the D (5 bases). The CDR3 is made up of 15 amino acids. Germline V lookup: CDR1 LGHNT, CDR2 FRNRAP. Trimming removed 5 bases from V and 7 bases from J, with 20 bases in between. The CDR3 loop reads CASGLAGQGRGGYTF. CDR3 coding DNA: TGTGCTAGTGGTCTTGCTGGACAAGGCCGTGGTGGCTACACCTTC.

The V and J genes are TRBV27 and TRBJ2-2; no definite D call. Trimming removed 4 bases from V and 5 bases from J, with 5 bases in between. Germline V gene data show CDR1 as MNHEY and CDR2 as SMNVEV (reference sequence). The CDR3 spans 12 residues. The CDR3 DNA is TGTGCCAGCAGTTCACAAACCGGGGAGCTGTTTTTT. Encoded protein: CASSSQTGELFF.

This clonotype came up many times. The chain recombines TRBV11-1 with TRBJ2-7, with TRBD1 identical over 8 bases. The CDR3 has 15 residues. Trimming at V came to 0 bases and at J to 4 bases, leaving 5 bases not matched to a gene. Per the germline V gene, CDR1 is SGHAT and CDR2 is FQDESV (reference sequence). The CDR3 is CASSLALTGGYEQYF. The CDR3 nucleotides read TGTGCCAGCAGCTTAGCGCTTACAGGGGGTTACGAGCAGTACTTC.

J is TRBJ2-7 and V is TRBV19; 10 nucleotides line up with TRBD1. CDR3 size: 18 residues. V shed 6 bases and J 1 base; nucleotides not matched to a gene: 15. Germline V gives CDR1 LNHDA, CDR2 SQIVND (reference sequence). The CDR3 coding sequence is TGTGCCAGTAGCGGGTACTCCCTGAGACAGGGGGCGTCCTACGAGCAGTACTTC. This encodes CASSGYSLRQGASYEQYF.

This sequence joins TRBV28 and TRBJ2-4; D ambiguous. The germline V gene has CDR1 MDHEN and CDR2 SYDVKM. Trimming left V 6 bases short and J 1 base short, with 7 bases between. This CDR3 is built from 13 residues. CDR3 bases: TGTGCCAGCAGCACCTCGGCCAAAAACATTCAGTACTTC. Protein sequence: CASSTSAKNIQYF.

The chain has TRBV20-1 and TRBJ1-1, with 8 nucleotides matching TRBD1. This CDR3 contains 13 residues. CDR1 DFQATT and CDR2 SNEGSKA come from the germline V gene (reference sequence). CDR3 region: CSAVTGGRAEAFF. The CDR3 coding sequence is TGCAGCGCTGTTACAGGGGGACGGGCTGAAGCTTTCTTT.

This clonotype was counted many times. The chain has TRBV6-6 and TRBJ2-5, with D hard to call. The CDR3 is 12 amino acids. V was pared by 6 bases and J by 4 bases, with 9 bases between. CDR1 MNHNY and CDR2 SVGAGI come from the germline V gene (reference sequence). CDR3 in amino acids: CASRDLGETQYF. The CDR3 DNA follows: TGTGCCAGCAGGGATTTGGGAGAGACCCAGTACTTC.

The chain has TRBV7-2 and TRBJ2-3, with D uncertain. The CDR3 is 14 residues long. Germline CDR1 reads SGHTA; CDR2 reads FQGNSA. The V end was cut by 5 bases, the J end by 2 bases, with 11 bases between. CDR3 in amino acids: CASSLDSVTDTQYF. The CDR3 DNA sequence: TGTGCCAGCAGCCTCGACTCAGTCACAGATACGCAGTATTTT.

This chain links TRBV20-1 with TRBJ2-1; a weak D match, TRBD2 (6 bases). V gave up 0 bases and J gave up 7 bases, with 10 bases separating them. The germline V gene has CDR1 DFQATT and CDR2 SNEGSKA (reference sequence). The CDR3 runs 13 residues. The chain's CDR3 is CSARDETRNEQFF. CDR3 in DNA: TGCAGTGCTAGAGATGAGACTAGAAATGAGCAGTTCTTC.

The chain combines TRBV4-1 with TRBJ1-1, with D perhaps TRBD1 (5 bases). Per germline, CDR1 MGHRA and CDR2 YSYEKL. V lost 3 bases and J 1 base, leaving 15 bases between the germline ends. This CDR3 spans 16 amino acids. This chain's CDR3 is CASSQGPQASNTEAFF. CDR3 DNA sequence: TGCGCCAGCAGCCAGGGTCCACAGGCCTCGAACACTGAAGCTTTCTTT.

The chain carries TRBV12-1 and TRBJ2-2; whether TRBD1, the table's D call, matches the DNA was not checked. TRBV12-1 is a listed pseudogene. The CDR3 has 20 amino acids. CDR3 sequence reads: CASSYRRGNQGAFHTGELFF. CDR3 coding DNA: TGTGCCAGCAGCTACCGTAGGGGGAACCAGGGGGCTTTTCACACCGGGGAGCTGTTTTTT.

The J gene is TRBJ2-1, the V gene TRBV6-5; either TRBD1 or TRBD2 may supply D (5 bases each). With 3 bases removed from V and 8 bases from J, the gap between germline ends came to 26 bases. The CDR3 totals 18 residues. The germline gives CDR1 MNHEY, CDR2 SVGAGI. The CDR3 loop is CASSYLGPGTPGVDEQFF. CDR3 DNA: TGTGCCAGCAGTTATCTGGGGCCCGGGACCCCCGGCGTAGATGAGCAGTTCTTC.